A selection of T cell receptor beta chains follows, all from one sample in a study of blood T cell repertoires in COVID-19. Data came from immunoSEQ multiplex PCR; TCRdb stores just in-frame clones and leaves some out. The repertoire holds roughly 400,000 clones, with 80% to 90% as singletons. Material: PBMCs or T cells enriched from blood (not recorded which). All receptors derive from a man aged 30 to 45 who had recovered from COVID-19. CDR3s include the opening cysteine and the closing phenylalanine or tryptophan.

v_gene,j_gene,CDR3aa
TRBV29-1,TRBJ2-7,CSVEAVAGGQTYEQYF
TRBV29-1,TRBJ2-1,CSYRSSYNEQFF
TRBV2,TRBJ1-4,CASRTQERGEKLFF
TRBV10-3,TRBJ2-2,CASGGGFSGELFF
TRBV18,TRBJ1-2,CASSPQGRPRDGYTF
TRBV28,TRBJ1-6,CASSLDLAGAIHF
TRBV6-5,TRBJ1-1,CASTSTSNTEAFF
TRBV9,TRBJ2-3,CASSVGLAGGTDTQYF
TRBV25-1,TRBJ2-7,CASSSGPLSYEQYF
TRBV2,TRBJ2-1,CASSEAGLAGVYEQFF
TRBV7-8,TRBJ1-2,CASSLVGGTGANYGYTF
TRBV28,TRBJ1-3,CASRTAGRSGNTIYF
TRBV5-4,TRBJ1-1,CASSLPLTGEMNTEAFF
TRBV12-3/TRBV12-4,TRBJ2-5,CASSLEGQFQYF
TRBV29-1,TRBJ2-2,CSVGTGDSGELFF
TRBV11-2,TRBJ2-1,CASSLGLAEYNEQFF
TRBV5-8,TRBJ2-7,CASSAAGVASYEQYF
TRBV18,TRBJ1-6,CASSPATGDNSPLHF
TRBV6-4,TRBJ2-1,CASPTRLAGGPYNEQFF
TRBV28,TRBJ1-1,CASSPPRRGEVNTEAFF
TRBV3-1/TRBV3-2,TRBJ2-2,CASSQVPAGGPVGELFF
TRBV20-1,TRBJ2-2,CSASSGANTGELFF
TRBV12-3/TRBV12-4,TRBJ2-1,CASNGHGEGEQFF
TRBV28,TRBJ1-6,CASSLDRGSYNSPLHF
TRBV7-2,TRBJ2-7,CASSPRTGSSYEQYF
TRBV7-9,TRBJ1-1,CASSQGPGLSAFF
TRBV10-3,TRBJ1-2,CAISVAGQVYGYTF
TRBV3-1/TRBV3-2,TRBJ1-1,CASSLGVNTEAFF
TRBV10-3,TRBJ1-1,CAISPDRGSTEAFF
TRBV29-1,TRBJ1-1,CSVGGGAEAFF
TRBV10-3,TRBJ2-1,CAISELWTREQFF
TRBV20-1,TRBJ1-2,CSASADRATNYGYTF
TRBV2,TRBJ2-7,CASRHSGGTYEQYF
TRBV28,TRBJ2-4,CASSLQVRNIQYF
TRBV27,TRBJ2-1,CASSSFPAGSGEQFF
TRBV11-2,TRBJ2-1,CASSLAGYMNNEQFF
TRBV4-2,TRBJ2-7,CASSQDRDPGYEQYF
TRBV19,TRBJ1-1,CASSLRDQIGTFF
TRBV5-4,TRBJ1-1,CASSSPQGGRGANTEAFF
TRBV24-1,TRBJ2-3,CATSDRPGGDTQYF
TRBV3-1/TRBV3-2,TRBJ2-5,CASSPLGAQETQYF
TRBV6-4,TRBJ1-5,CASIRTGGDQPQHF
TRBV3-1/TRBV3-2,TRBJ2-5,CASSRTSGSLETQYF
TRBV6-1,TRBJ1-2,CASSEATGGAYGYTF
TRBV28,TRBJ2-1,CASRKTSGSSYNEQFF
TRBV14,TRBJ1-1,CASSRTGRNTEAFF
TRBV18,TRBJ1-4,CASSLGRGEKLFF
TRBV21-1,TRBJ2-7,CASRTQEWYCREEDYEQYF
TRBV30,TRBJ1-5,CAWSKGGVQPQHF
TRBV5-1,TRBJ1-3,CASSIGTAGNTIYF
TRBV6-4,TRBJ2-2,CASKDNAGTGDTGELFF
TRBV6-4,TRBJ2-1,CASSVAPGVGEQFF
TRBV5-6,TRBJ2-1,CASGRRQGTDNEQFF
TRBV7-6,TRBJ2-6,CASSSGLAGESGANVLTF
TRBV4-1,TRBJ2-7,CASSQGTYEQYF
TRBV10-3,TRBJ1-5,CAISESRGGLGQPQHF